This entry describes one TCR beta chain. This sample is drawn from a study of control samples from healthy donors and cancer patients. Produced via immunoSEQ multiplex PCR; TCRdb's table is partial and in-frame only. The table records about 130,000 clones, around 90% of them present only once. The source material was blood. The sequence derives from a man aged 18 to 35 in good health.

Here the CDR3 DNA reads TGTGCCAGCAGCTTGGACAGAGGAAGACGCTATGGCTACACCTTC. This sequence encodes CASSLDRGRRYGYTF. This sequence joins TRBV5-4 and TRBJ1-2, with no clear D. V was trimmed by 0 bases and J by 4 bases, leaving 13 bases between them. CDR3 length: 15 residues. In germline, CDR1 is SGHNT, CDR2 YYREEE (reference sequence).